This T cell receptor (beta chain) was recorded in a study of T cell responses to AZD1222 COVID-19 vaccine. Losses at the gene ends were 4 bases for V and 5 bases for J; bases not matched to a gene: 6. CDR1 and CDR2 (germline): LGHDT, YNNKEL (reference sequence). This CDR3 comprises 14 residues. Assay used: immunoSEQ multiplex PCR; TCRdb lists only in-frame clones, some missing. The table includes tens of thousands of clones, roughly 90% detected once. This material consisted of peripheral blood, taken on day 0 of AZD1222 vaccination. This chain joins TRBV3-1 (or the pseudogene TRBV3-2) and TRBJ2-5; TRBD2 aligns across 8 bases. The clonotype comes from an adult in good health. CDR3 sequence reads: CASSLRTSSETQYF. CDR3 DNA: TGTGCCAGCAGCCTACGGACTAGCTCGGAGACCCAGTACTTC.